This T cell receptor beta chain originates from a study of cytomegalovirus exposure and HLA in healthy donors. The CDR3 contains 15 residues. J lost 1 base, V lost 3 bases, and 5 bases had no gene match. Germline CDR1 and CDR2: SGHDN and FVKESK. The primer mix had 60 Vbeta and 13 Jbeta primers. Repertoires were generated with immunoSEQ multiplex PCR, while TCRdb's copy carries only in-frame clones and drops some. The data hold about 57,000 clones, with approximately 83% observed a single time. This chain links TRBV14 with TRBJ1-1, with 7 bases identical to TRBD1. The material sequenced was PBMCs. The sequence came from a man aged 25-45 years in good health and CMV-seronegative. The CDR3 is CASSHKGQPNTEAFF. The DNA for the CDR3 is TGTGCCAGCAGCCATAAGGGACAGCCGAACACTGAAGCTTTCTTT.